The subject of this entry is one T cell receptor beta chain. The antigen is not known. The data were produced by immunoSEQ multiplex PCR, yet TCRdb's version contains in-frame clones alone and is incomplete. This table holds 75,000 to 100,000 clones, about four fifths found once. These data originate in a study of OX40 agonist ivuxolimab in advanced cancers. Anyone with autoimmune disease history or systemic immunosuppression was excluded. Regarding the study as a whole: By week 6 at 0.1 to 3.0 mg/kg, blood CD4+ and CD8+ T cells had expanded clonally. Some nonresponders likewise displayed low normalized T-cell clonal expansion. CD8+ T cells averaged more expanded clones than CD4+.

The receptor's source is an adult with an advanced solid tumor such as melanoma, head and neck, liver or kidney cancer. This specimen was CD4+ or CD8+ T cells sorted from blood, taken in a trial of the OX40 agonist ivuxolimab.

Written as DNA, the CDR3 is TGTGCCAGCCAAGGTACAGGCCCGACGCCCCTCCACTTT. This translates into CASQGTGPTPLHF. The J gene is TRBJ1-6, the V gene TRBV6-6, with a tentative D call TRBD1 (5 bases). Germline loops: CDR1 MNHNY, CDR2 SVGAGI (reference sequence). The CDR3 consists of 13 residues. Trimming pared 8 bases from V and 13 bases from J, leaving 18 bases between.